This T cell receptor (beta chain) was captured in a study of early T cells in non-severe SARS-CoV-2 infection. Study-level background: Bulk RNA isolated from unsorted whole blood underwent sequencing; chains were not paired.

The CDR3 is 16 amino acids. Trimming took 0 bases from V and 1 from J; bases not matched to a gene: 5. Per germline, CDR1 LGHNA and CDR2 YSLEER. Comment on this clonotype: Its antigen is not known.

Whole-study results and caveats: VDJdb matching, biased toward anti-spike CD8 responses, missed private and CD4 specificities.

Unique molecular identifier tags were affixed to discrete cDNA molecules. In TCRdb, the 5' RACE reads were re-called with MiXCR into one record per CDR3 protein. The profile shows tens of thousands of distinct CDR3 sequences, approximately 13% of them singletons. The specimen was whole blood. The TCR was taken from an adult who was a healthcare worker with PCR-confirmed SARS-CoV-2 infection or an uninfected control (not recorded which). This chain connects TRBV4-3 to TRBJ1-1, with 7 bases aligning to TRBD1. CDR3 sequence: CASSQDLGQSNTEAFF. CDR3 DNA sequence: TGCGCCAGCAGCCAAGATTTGGGACAGTCGAACACTGAAGCTTTCTTT.